The 13 T cell receptor beta chains given below trace back to one sample, sequenced in a study of blood T cell repertoires in COVID-19. Some clones are missing from TCRdb's copy, which holds only in-frame ones; the method was immunoSEQ multiplex PCR. The sample lists 8,500 to 10,000 clones; more than 90% were seen once. Sequencing used peripheral blood. The receptors shown here come from a woman aged 45 to 65 with active COVID-19.

As to this clone: This may be a read error: a much more frequent sequence differs by one nucleotide. V usage is TRBV7-3 and J usage is TRBJ2-7, with TRBD2 matching over 10 bases. From germline, CDR1 is SGHTA and CDR2 FQGTGA. CDR3 length: 14 amino acids. The V segment lost 5 bases and the J segment 1 base; nucleotides outside the gene matches: 2. The CDR3 loop reads CASSPAGGSYEQYF. CDR3 sequence (DNA): TGTGCCAGCAGCCCAGCGGGAGGGTCCTACGAGCAGTACTTC. The complete variable domain, with remaining parts taken from reference TRBV7-3 and TRBJ2-7, reads GAGVSQTPSNKVTEKGKYVELRCDPISGHTALYWYRQSLGQGPEFLIYFQGTGAADDSGLPNDRFFAVRPEGSVSTLKIQRTERGDSAVYLCASSPAGGSYEQYFGPGTRLTVT.

This sequence joins TRBV5-1 and TRBJ2-7; D may be TRBD2 (5 bases). The ends were cut back, 0 bases at V and 2 bases at J, with 9 bases in the middle. This CDR3 comprises 14 residues. CDR1 is SGHRS, CDR2 YFSETQ, per germline. In DNA, the CDR3 is TGCGCCAGCAGCTTGGGAGGGTCCGCCTACGAGCAGTACTTC. Protein sequence: CASSLGGSAYEQYF. Full variable domain (rest looked up from reference TRBV5-1 and TRBJ2-7): KAGVTQTPRYLIKTRGQQVTLSCSPISGHRSVSWYQQTPGQGLQFLFEYFSETQRNKGNFPGRFSGRQFSNSRSEMNVSTLELGDSALYLCASSLGGSAYEQYFGPGTRLTVT.

The table lists this clone with a count of one. CDR3 residues: CASWSTYNSPLHF. The CDR3 DNA reads as TGTGCCAGCTGGAGTACCTATAATTCACCCCTCCACTTT. The V and J genes are TRBV28 and TRBJ1-6; no clear D gene. The CDR3 contains 13 residues. The V end lost 8 bases, the J end lost 2 bases, and 7 bases lay between the germline ends. Per the germline V gene, CDR1 is MDHEN and CDR2 is SYDVKM.

This sequence joins TRBV28 and TRBJ2-7, with a tentative D call TRBD2 (5 bases). In germline, CDR1 is MDHEN, CDR2 SYDVKM. V dropped 2 bases and J dropped 3 bases, with 11 bases sitting between them. CDR3 length: 14 residues. The DNA of the CDR3 is TGTGCCAGCAGTTTAGGACTGGCTGTCTACGAGCAGTACTTC. The encoded protein is CASSLGLAVYEQYF.

The rearrangement joins TRBV7-8 to TRBJ2-3; TRBD2 aligns across 11 bases. Germline CDR1 reads SGHVS; CDR2 reads FQNEAQ. V was clipped by 5 bases and J by 0 bases; unmatched bases: 4. The CDR3 runs 16 residues. CDR3 nucleotides: TGTGCCAGCAGCCCGGGACTAGCGGCTAGCACAGATACGCAGTATTTT. Protein product: CASSPGLAASTDTQYF.

The chain combines TRBV20-1 with TRBJ2-1; D gene unclear. V was trimmed by 5 bases and J by 3 bases, leaving 5 bases between them. The CDR3 runs 11 residues. From germline, CDR1 is DFQATT and CDR2 SNEGSKA (reference sequence). This chain's CDR3 is CSALNYNEQFF. The CDR3 nucleotides read TGCAGTGCTCTTAACTACAATGAGCAGTTCTTC.

The chain's CDR3 is CASRRDRGGYGQETQYF. The CDR3 bases are TGTGCCAGCAGACGAGACAGGGGAGGGTATGGCCAAGAGACCCAGTACTTC. V is TRBV3-1 (or the pseudogene TRBV3-2) and J is TRBJ2-5; D might be TRBD1 (8 bases). With 6 bases removed from V and 1 base from J, the gap between germline ends came to 21 bases. CDR1 LGHDT and CDR2 YNNKEL come from the germline V gene (reference sequence). CDR3 length equals 17 residues.

This chain uses TRBV28 with TRBJ1-2; D might be TRBD1 (5 bases). V was shortened by 3 bases and J by 9 bases, with 14 bases between the two germline ends. CDR1 MDHEN and CDR2 SYDVKM come from the germline V gene. There are 13 residues in the CDR3. This CDR3 is CASSLGRARSYTF. Written as DNA, the CDR3 is TGTGCCAGCAGTTTGGGCAGGGCGAGAAGCTACACCTTC.

CDR3 residues: CTSPVYREPNTEAFF. The CDR3, as DNA: TGCACGTCCCCCGTGTACAGGGAACCGAACACTGAAGCTTTCTTT. V usage is TRBV29-1 and J usage is TRBJ1-1; D might be TRBD1 (6 bases). The V gene's germline CDR1 is SQVTM and CDR2 ANQGSEA. CDR3 size: 15 residues. The variable domain in full, completed from reference TRBV29-1 and TRBJ1-1, reads SAVISQKPSRDICQRGTSLTIQCQVDSQVTMMFWYRQQPGQSLTLIATANQGSEATYESGFVIDKFPISRPNLTFSTLTVSNMSPEDSSIYLCTSPVYREPNTEAFFGQGTRLTVV.

This rearrangement joins TRBV19 to TRBJ1-1; TRBD1 aligns across 10 bases. The CDR3 sequence is 13 residues long. Germline CDR1 LNHDA, CDR2 SQIVND (reference sequence). V lost 10 bases to trimming and J lost 3 bases; unmatched junction nucleotides: 5. The CDR3 is CAISDRGDTEAFF. CDR3 bases: TGTGCCATTTCGGACAGGGGGGACACTGAAGCTTTCTTT.

This rearrangement joins TRBV7-3 to TRBJ2-2, with D possibly matching TRBD2 (6 bases). The V gene lost 2 bases and the J gene lost 1 base, with 11 bases spanning the gap. The CDR3 is 16 amino acids. CDR1 is SGHTA and CDR2 is FQGTGA in the germline V gene. Here the CDR3 DNA reads TGTGCCAGCAGCTTAGTCCCTAGCGTGAACACCGGGGAGCTGTTTTTT. It codes for CASSLVPSVNTGELFF.

The rearrangement links TRBV5-1 to TRBJ2-5; tentatively, D is TRBD2 (6 bases). V was pared by 0 bases and J by 5 bases, with 11 bases between. The CDR3 totals 14 residues. In germline, CDR1 is SGHRS, CDR2 YFSETQ. Here the CDR3 reads CASSLAGVVETQYF. The CDR3 DNA reads TGCGCCAGCAGCTTGGCGGGAGTGGTGGAGACCCAGTACTTC. The entire variable domain, with the rest obtained from reference TRBV5-1 and TRBJ2-5, is as follows: KAGVTQTPRYLIKTRGQQVTLSCSPISGHRSVSWYQQTPGQGLQFLFEYFSETQRNKGNFPGRFSGRQFSNSRSEMNVSTLELGDSALYLCASSLAGVVETQYFGPGTRLLVL.

V gene TRBV5-1 combines with J gene TRBJ2-7; unclear D gene. The V and J ends lost 0 bases and 2 bases respectively, with 6 bases between them. Germline V CDR1 and CDR2: SGHRS, YFSETQ. The CDR3 has 13 residues. The CDR3 nucleotides read TGCGCCAGCAGCTTGGCCACAGCCTACGAGCAGTACTTC. Amino acids: CASSLATAYEQYF.